These 27 T cell receptor beta chains were sequenced from one sample in a study of blood T cell repertoires in COVID-19. TCRdb's copy holds only in-frame clones and misses some; the assay was immunoSEQ multiplex PCR. The table shows about 14,000 clones, with roughly 73% occurring only once. The source material was peripheral blood. The receptors here all came from a man in his sixties or seventies with acute or convalescent COVID-19.

V and J are TRBV19 and TRBJ1-5; the D is unclear. From germline, CDR1 is LNHDA and CDR2 SQIVND (reference sequence). The CDR3 has 16 amino acids. V was shortened by 4 bases and J by 6 bases, with 19 bases between the two germline ends. CDR3 residues: CASSNPTFLGTQPQHF. CDR3 sequence (DNA): TGTGCCAGTAGTAACCCGACATTTTTGGGTACTCAGCCCCAGCATTTT.

V and J are TRBV30 and TRBJ2-6, with D perhaps TRBD2 (5 bases). Trimming removed 2 bases at V and 2 bases at J, with 13 bases between. Germline assignment: CDR1 GTSNPN and CDR2 SVGIG (reference sequence). CDR3 length equals 16 residues. As DNA, the CDR3 is TGTGCCTGGAGTTGGGGAGTCATCACTGGGGCCAACGTCCTGACTTTC. Its translation is CAWSWGVITGANVLTF.

This sequence joins TRBV3-1 (or the pseudogene TRBV3-2) and TRBJ2-1, with 12 bases identical to TRBD2. CDR3 length: 16 residues. Germline V gives CDR1 LGHDT, CDR2 YNNKEL (reference sequence). V lost 3 bases and J lost 7; bases outside the gene matches: 7. CDR3 residues: CASSQSAGTSGNEQFF. CDR3 nucleotides: TGTGCCAGCAGCCAGAGTGCCGGGACTAGCGGGAATGAGCAGTTCTTC.

V and J are TRBV6-2 or TRBV6-3 and TRBJ2-5; tentatively, D is TRBD2 (6 bases). The CDR3 contains 15 residues. CDR1 is MNHEY, CDR2 SVGEGT, per germline. V gave up 6 bases and J gave up 3 bases, with 17 bases separating them. CDR3 sequence reads: CASSRLVSTKETQYF. DNA for the CDR3: TGTGCCAGCAGCCGACTAGTCTCGACCAAAGAGACCCAGTACTTC.

The chain employs TRBV7-8 and TRBJ1-4, with TRBD1 identical over 7 bases. The CDR3 is 14 residues long. Germline trimming cut 5 bases from V and 8 bases from J; bases unmatched to any gene: 8. Germline V lookup: CDR1 SGHVS, CDR2 FQNEAQ. The CDR3 region is CASSRGGTREKLFF. The CDR3, as DNA: TGTGCCAGCAGCCGAGGGGGCACACGGGAAAAACTGTTTTTT.

The chain links TRBV6-5 to TRBJ1-5, with a tentative D call TRBD1 (5 bases). The CDR3 consists of 13 residues. CDR1 and CDR2 from the germline V gene are MNHEY and SVGAGI. Trimming cost V 6 bases and J 7 bases, with 13 bases left between them. As DNA, the CDR3 is TGTGCCAGCAGCGACAGTTTTGACCAGCCCCAGCATTTT. Residues: CASSDSFDQPQHF.

The chain has TRBV19 and TRBJ1-2, with D unresolved. CDR3 length: 13 residues. Germline CDR1 LNHDA, CDR2 SQIVND (reference sequence). The V end was cut by 3 bases, the J end by 5 bases, with 10 bases between. DNA of the CDR3: TGTGCCAGTAGTATTAACAGAGATTATGGCTACACCTTC. It translates to CASSINRDYGYTF.

The rearrangement links TRBV19 to TRBJ2-3; 9 nucleotides match TRBD2. Germline CDR1 reads LNHDA; CDR2 reads SQIVND (reference sequence). V lost 2 bases to trimming and J lost 0 bases; unmatched junction nucleotides: 3. The CDR3 spans 16 residues. CDR3 amino acids: CASSIISGGSTDTQYF. CDR3 DNA sequence: TGTGCCAGTAGTATAATTAGCGGGGGAAGCACAGATACGCAGTATTTT.

This clone occurred a few times. The chain joins TRBV4-3 to TRBJ1-2; no reliable D call. The V gene lost 4 bases and the J gene lost 0 bases, with 12 bases spanning the gap. The CDR3 is made up of 15 amino acids. The V gene's germline CDR1 is LGHNA and CDR2 YSLEER. Here the CDR3 DNA reads TGCGCCAGCAGCCGAACCGTGAGAGCTAACTATGGCTACACCTTC. This translates into CASSRTVRANYGYTF.

In this sample, this clone turned up once. V and J are TRBV10-3 and TRBJ1-4; no clear D. Germline CDR1 ENHRY, CDR2 SYGVKD. With 4 bases removed from V and 4 bases from J, the gap between germline ends came to 10 bases. The CDR3 consists of 14 residues. The DNA for the CDR3 is TGTGCCATCAGTGGACTTGGTTTTAATGAAAAACTGTTTTTT. It is translated as CAISGLGFNEKLFF.

The chain employs TRBV29-1 and TRBJ2-3; maybe TRBD1 (7 bases). Germline V gene data show CDR1 as SQVTM and CDR2 as ANQGSEA. V gave up 6 bases and J gave up 8 bases, with 18 bases separating them. This CDR3 contains 13 residues. In nucleotides, the CDR3 is TGCAGCGTCAACCAGGGGGACGGGGGTACGCAGTATTTT. Its translation: CSVNQGDGGTQYF.

The rearrangement links TRBV28 to TRBJ1-5; D not resolved. Germline assignment: CDR1 MDHEN and CDR2 SYDVKM. The CDR3 is 12 amino acids. Trimming removed 5 bases at V and 11 bases at J, with 13 bases between. CDR3 coding DNA: TGTGCCAGCAGTCGAGTCGGTTCGACCCAGCATTTT. It specifies CASSRVGSTQHF.

This clone was seen a single time. The genes are TRBV15 and TRBJ1-2; D unresolved. Trimming shortened V by 3 bases and J by 8 bases, and 16 bases separated the two germline ends. The CDR3 runs to 14 residues. Per the germline V gene, CDR1 is LNHNV and CDR2 is YYDKDF (reference sequence). The CDR3 DNA reads as TGTGCCACCAGCAGTAGCGTCCTTCCGGAAGGCTACACCTTC. Translation gives CATSSSVLPEGYTF.

The genes are TRBV6-6 and TRBJ1-6; 12 positions agree with TRBD1. Trimming took 5 bases from V and 7 from J; bases not matched to a gene: 9. The CDR3 sequence is 17 residues long. The germline V gene has CDR1 MNHNY and CDR2 SVGAGI (reference sequence). Here the CDR3 DNA reads TGTGCCAGCAGTCGAGCTACCGGGACAGGGGGCAATTCACCCCTCCACTTT. It codes for CASSRATGTGGNSPLHF.

Here the CDR3 DNA reads TGCGCCAGCAGCCAAGGCGGGTGGAGGGACAATGAGCAGTTCTTC. This translates into CASSQGGWRDNEQFF. The rearrangement links TRBV4-3 to TRBJ2-1; a weak D match, TRBD2 (6 bases). Trimming took 1 base from V and 5 from J, leaving 12 bases between them. The CDR3 is made up of 15 amino acids. From germline, CDR1 is LGHNA and CDR2 YSLEER.

The rearrangement joins TRBV5-1 to TRBJ2-7, with 10 bases aligning to TRBD1. CDR1 SGHRS and CDR2 YFSETQ come from the germline V gene. This CDR3 has 16 amino acids. With V trimmed by 1 base and J by 2 bases, 6 bases remained unmatched. The CDR3 sequence: CASSLLGTGVTYEQYF. The DNA of the CDR3 is TGCGCCAGCAGCTTGCTCGGGACAGGGGTTACCTACGAGCAGTACTTC.

The rearrangement joins TRBV3-1 (or the pseudogene TRBV3-2) to TRBJ2-2, with D unclear. The CDR3 length is 11 residues. With 8 bases removed from V and 6 bases from J, the gap between germline ends came to 7 bases. Germline V CDR1 and CDR2: LGHDT, YNNKEL (reference sequence). The CDR3 DNA follows: TGTGCCAGCGCAAGCGCCGGGGAGCTGTTTTTT. Encoded protein: CASASAGELFF.

Regarding this clone: Different DNA sequences within this sample yield the same CDR3. The CDR3 loop reads CASSLEGTLANYGYTF. CDR3 nucleotides: TGTGCCAGCAGCTTGGAGGGGACACTCGCTAACTATGGCTACACCTTC. The chain uses TRBV5-6 and TRBJ1-2; a possible D gene is TRBD1 (6 bases). The CDR3 runs 16 residues. Trimming stripped 0 bases from V and 0 bases from J, with 12 bases between. Looked up from germline, CDR1 is SGHDT and CDR2 is YYEEEE.

This clone was counted a few times. The chain recombines TRBV9 with TRBJ2-1; D unresolved. CDR3 size: 14 residues. Trimming stripped 0 bases from V and 8 bases from J, with 12 bases between. The germline CDR1 and CDR2 sequences are SGDLS and YYNGEE. This CDR3 reads CASSVATMADEQFF. The CDR3, as DNA: TGTGCCAGCAGCGTAGCTACTATGGCCGATGAGCAGTTCTTC.

The rearrangement uses TRBV7-9 and TRBJ1-1, with 7 bases that match TRBD1. J gave up 0 bases and V 5 bases, and 3 bases lay outside the gene matches. CDR1 SEHNR and CDR2 FQNEAQ come from the germline V gene (reference sequence). This CDR3 contains 14 residues. The CDR3 sequence is CASSDRDMNTEAFF. CDR3 in DNA: TGTGCCAGCAGCGACAGGGACATGAACACTGAAGCTTTCTTT.

V is TRBV2 and J is TRBJ2-2, with a weak D call TRBD2 (6 bases). The V gene lost 9 bases and the J gene lost 1 base, with 12 bases spanning the gap. The CDR3 contains 14 residues. The germline V gene encodes CDR1 SNHLY and CDR2 FYNNEI. CDR3 in DNA: TGTGCCAGTAGGGGTAGCGGGAACACCGGGGAGCTGTTTTTT. Protein sequence: CASRGSGNTGELFF.

The CDR3 coding sequence is TGTGCCAGTAGTTTACCGACAGGGCGAGGCGGCTACACCTTC. Protein sequence: CASSLPTGRGGYTF. The rearrangement joins TRBV19 to TRBJ1-2, with 7 bases matching TRBD1. Germline V lookup: CDR1 LNHDA, CDR2 SQIVND (reference sequence). The CDR3 contains 14 residues. Trimming took 5 bases from V and 8 from J; bases not matched to a gene: 11. Looking up the rest from reference TRBV19 and TRBJ1-2 gives the full variable domain: DGGITQSPKYLFRKEGQNVTLSCEQNLNHDAMYWYRQDPGQGLRLIYYSQIVNDFQKGDIAEGYSVSREKKESFPLTVTSAQKNPTAFYLCASSLPTGRGGYTFGSGTRLTVV.

The CDR3 DNA sequence: TGTGCCAGCAGTGTTCGACAGGGGCATAGAGTTGATGAAGCTTTCTTT. Residues: CASSVRQGHRVDEAFF. The chain uses TRBV28 and TRBJ1-1, with 8 bases identical to TRBD1. V trimming: 5 bases; J trimming: 7 bases; junction bases outside the gene matches: 15. There are 16 residues in the CDR3. CDR1 MDHEN and CDR2 SYDVKM come from the germline V gene.

The gene calls are TRBV14 and TRBJ1-2; TRBD1 matches 11 bases. The CDR3 is 13 residues long. The V gene end was trimmed by 3 bases and the J gene end by 6 bases; junction bases not matched to a gene: 0. Looked up from germline, CDR1 is SGHDN and CDR2 is FVKESK. CDR3 protein: CASSQGQGDGYTF. The CDR3 nucleotides are TGTGCCAGCAGCCAGGGACAGGGGGATGGCTACACCTTC.

This clone was observed a single time. V usage is TRBV7-8 and J usage is TRBJ1-2; TRBD1 agrees at 9 bases. Per germline, CDR1 SGHVS and CDR2 FQNEAQ. The CDR3 covers 14 residues. Losses at the gene ends were 5 bases for V and 9 bases for J; bases not matched to a gene: 10. The CDR3 DNA follows: TGTGCCAGCAGCCCACGGGACAGGGCATTGCGCTACACCTTC. Translated, it gives CASSPRDRALRYTF.

The chain couples TRBV6-2 or TRBV6-3 to TRBJ2-3, with D hard to call. Trimming left V 2 bases short and J 2 bases short, with 8 bases between. Per germline, CDR1 MNHEY and CDR2 SVGEGT. The CDR3 has 14 amino acids. Here the CDR3 DNA reads TGTGCCAGCAGTTACGGCGGTTTCACAGATACGCAGTATTTT. Its translation: CASSYGGFTDTQYF.

The gene calls are TRBV6-2 or TRBV6-3 and TRBJ2-1; 10 bases are a match to TRBD2. Unmatched junction bases numbered 12, after V lost 3 bases and J lost 7 bases. CDR3 size: 17 residues. Germline assignment: CDR1 MNHEY and CDR2 SVGEGT. The DNA of the CDR3 is TGTGCCAGCAGTTATTCGCCGACTAGCGGGTTACATAATGAGCAGTTCTTC. Translation: CASSYSPTSGLHNEQFF.